The present T cell receptor beta chain was sequenced within a study of cytomegalovirus exposure and HLA in healthy donors. Study-wide context: Researchers previously reported finding 90 million to 130 million unique TCR beta sequences from some 180 million T cells.

Study-wide findings and caveats: Most TCR sequences were rare, but some public TCRs occurred in many donors. A later analysis reportedly found fewer N-insertions in an Asian-associated ancestry cluster than the roughly 680-donor mean.

The PCR contained 60 Vbeta and 13 Jbeta primers. Only in-frame clones appear in the TCRdb table, and some are missing; sequencing was by immunoSEQ multiplex PCR. The sample holds around 40,000 clones, around 72% seen once. The V gene lost 0 bases and the J gene lost 2 bases, with 14 bases spanning the gap. Per the germline V gene, CDR1 is SGHNT and CDR2 is YYREEE (reference sequence). The CDR3 contains 16 residues. Likely unrecorded immune exposures existed in these nominally healthy donors. In this sample, this clone is large. Antigen unknown. The genes are TRBV5-4 and TRBJ2-5; D unclear. Sequenced sample: PBMCs. The clonotype originates from a woman in her 30s in good health and CMV-seronegative. The CDR3 DNA sequence: TGTGCCAGCAGCTTGGTTGGTGGGCTGGATCAAGAGACCCAGTACTTC. Residues: CASSLVGGLDQETQYF. The entire variable domain, with the rest obtained from reference TRBV5-4 and TRBJ2-5, is as follows: ETGVTQSPTHLIKTRGQQVTLRCSSQSGHNTVSWYQQALGQGPQFIFQYYREEENGRGNFPPRFSGLQFPNYSSELNVNALELDDSALYLCASSLVGGLDQETQYFGPGTRLLVL.